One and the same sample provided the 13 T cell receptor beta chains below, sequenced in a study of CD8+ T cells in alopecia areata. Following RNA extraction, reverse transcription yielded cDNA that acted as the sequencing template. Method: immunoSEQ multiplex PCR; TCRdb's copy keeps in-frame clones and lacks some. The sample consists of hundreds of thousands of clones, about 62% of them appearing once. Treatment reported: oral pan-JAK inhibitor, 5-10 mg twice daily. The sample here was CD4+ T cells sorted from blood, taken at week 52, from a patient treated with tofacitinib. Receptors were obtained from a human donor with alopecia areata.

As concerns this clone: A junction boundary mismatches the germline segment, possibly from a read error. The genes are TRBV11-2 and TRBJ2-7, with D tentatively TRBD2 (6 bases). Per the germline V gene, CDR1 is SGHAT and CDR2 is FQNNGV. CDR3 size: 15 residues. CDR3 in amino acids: CASRLPGTRPSEQYF. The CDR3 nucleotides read TGTGCCAGCCGCTTACCTGGGACTCGCCCCTCCGAGCAGTACTTC.

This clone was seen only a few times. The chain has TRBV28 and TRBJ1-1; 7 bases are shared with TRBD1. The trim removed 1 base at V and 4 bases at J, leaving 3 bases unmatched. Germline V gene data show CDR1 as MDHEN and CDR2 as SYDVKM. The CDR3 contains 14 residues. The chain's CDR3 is CASSLLDRATEAFF. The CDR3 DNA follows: TGTGCCAGCAGTTTATTAGACAGGGCCACTGAAGCTTTCTTT.

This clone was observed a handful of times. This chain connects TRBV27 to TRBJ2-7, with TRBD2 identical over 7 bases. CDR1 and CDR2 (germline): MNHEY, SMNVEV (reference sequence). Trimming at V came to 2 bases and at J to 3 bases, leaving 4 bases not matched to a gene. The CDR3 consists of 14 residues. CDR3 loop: CASSLRLASYEQYF. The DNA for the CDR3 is TGTGCCAGCAGTTTAAGACTAGCTAGCTACGAGCAGTACTTC.

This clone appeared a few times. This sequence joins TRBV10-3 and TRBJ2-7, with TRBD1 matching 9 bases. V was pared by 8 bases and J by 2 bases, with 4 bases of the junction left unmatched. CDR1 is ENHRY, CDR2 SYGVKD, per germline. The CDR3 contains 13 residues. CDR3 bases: TGTGCCATCGCGGGACAGGGAGCCTACGAGCAGTACTTC. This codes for CAIAGQGAYEQYF.

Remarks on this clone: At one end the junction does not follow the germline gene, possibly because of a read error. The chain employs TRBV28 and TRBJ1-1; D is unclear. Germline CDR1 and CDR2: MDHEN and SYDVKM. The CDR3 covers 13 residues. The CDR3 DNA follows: TGTGCCAGCAATCGGCCGCAGAACCCTGAAGCTTTCTTT. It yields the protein CASNRPQNPEAFF. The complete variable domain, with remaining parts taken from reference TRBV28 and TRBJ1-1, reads DVKVTQSSRYLVKRTGEKVFLECVQDMDHENMFWYRQDPGLGLRLIYFSYDVKMKEKGDIPEGYSVSREKKERFSLILESASTNQTSMYLCASNRPQNPEAFFGQGTRLTVV.

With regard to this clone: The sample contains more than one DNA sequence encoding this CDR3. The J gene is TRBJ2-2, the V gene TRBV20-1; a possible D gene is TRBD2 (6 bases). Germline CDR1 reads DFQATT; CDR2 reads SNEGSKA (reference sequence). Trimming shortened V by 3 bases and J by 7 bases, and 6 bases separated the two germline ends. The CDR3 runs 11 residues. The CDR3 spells CSARGGGELFF. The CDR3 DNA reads TGCAGTGCTAGGGGAGGCGGGGAGCTGTTTTTT.

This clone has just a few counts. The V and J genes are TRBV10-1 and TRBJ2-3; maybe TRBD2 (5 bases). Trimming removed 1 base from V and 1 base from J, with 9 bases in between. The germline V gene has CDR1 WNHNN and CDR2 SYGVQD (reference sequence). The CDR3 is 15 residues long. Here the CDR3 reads CASSELGAGTDTQYF. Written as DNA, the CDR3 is TGCGCCAGCAGTGAGTTGGGAGCGGGCACAGATACGCAGTATTTT.

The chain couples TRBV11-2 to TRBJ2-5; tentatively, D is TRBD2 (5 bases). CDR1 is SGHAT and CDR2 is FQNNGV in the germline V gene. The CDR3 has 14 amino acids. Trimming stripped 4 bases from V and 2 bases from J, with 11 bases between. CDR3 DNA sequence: TGTGCCAGCAGCTGGAGGCCGGTACAAGAGACCCAGTACTTC. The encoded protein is CASSWRPVQETQYF.

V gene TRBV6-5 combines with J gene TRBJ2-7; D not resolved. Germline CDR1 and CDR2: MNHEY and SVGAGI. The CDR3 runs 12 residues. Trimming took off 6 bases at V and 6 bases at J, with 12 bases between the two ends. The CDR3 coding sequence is TGTGCCAGCAGCTCCTTTCAGCGCGAGCAGTACTTC. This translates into CASSSFQREQYF.

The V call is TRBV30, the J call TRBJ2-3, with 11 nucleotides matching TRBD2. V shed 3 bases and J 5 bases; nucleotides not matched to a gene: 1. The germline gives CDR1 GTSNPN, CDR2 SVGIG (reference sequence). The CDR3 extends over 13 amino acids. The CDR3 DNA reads TGTGCCTGGAGACTAGCGGGGGTAGATACGCAGTATTTT. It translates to CAWRLAGVDTQYF.

The DNA of the CDR3 is TGTGCCAGCAGCCAAGATCATGGCCAGCCCCAGCATTTT. This codes for CASSQDHGQPQHF. This chain links TRBV4-2 with TRBJ1-5; D gene uncertain. Trimming took 0 bases from V and 7 from J, leaving 7 bases between them. Per the germline V gene, CDR1 is LGHNA and CDR2 is YNFKEQ. The CDR3 consists of 13 residues.

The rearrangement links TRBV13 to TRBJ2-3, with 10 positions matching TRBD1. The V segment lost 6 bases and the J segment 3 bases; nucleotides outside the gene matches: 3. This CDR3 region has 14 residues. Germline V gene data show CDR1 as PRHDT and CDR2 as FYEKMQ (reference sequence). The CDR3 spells CASRVDRGTDTQYF. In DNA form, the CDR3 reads TGTGCCAGCAGAGTGGACAGGGGGACAGATACGCAGTATTTT.

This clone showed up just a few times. CDR3 bases: TGTGCCAGCTCTCAAAGCGGGAGCTCCTACAATGAGCAGTTCTTC. Its protein is CASSQSGSSYNEQFF. The chain links TRBV18 to TRBJ2-1; TRBD2 matches at 8 bases. This CDR3 comprises 15 residues. The junction had 4 bases not matched to a gene; V was cut back by 6 bases and J by 0 bases. From germline, CDR1 is KGHSH and CDR2 LQKENI.